These 9 T cell receptor beta chains came from one sample sequenced in a study of radiotherapy plus CTLA-4 blockade in lung cancer. Only in-frame clones appear in the TCRdb table, and some are missing; sequencing was by immunoSEQ multiplex PCR. Among 30,000 to 40,000 clones listed, about 69% were seen once. The sample here was peripheral blood, taken from a patient treated with radiotherapy plus ipilimumab. The receptor source for this set is a human donor with non-small cell lung cancer that progressed on radiotherapy plus ipilimumab.

The chain carries TRBV11-2 and TRBJ2-7; 7 nucleotides match TRBD1. V lost 5 bases and J lost 5; bases outside the gene matches: 12. Germline loops: CDR1 SGHAT, CDR2 FQNNGV. The CDR3 contains 15 residues. This CDR3 is CASSLTTGKSDEQYF. CDR3 in DNA: TGTGCCAGCAGCCTCACGACAGGGAAATCCGACGAGCAGTACTTC. Variable domain in full (rest from reference TRBV11-2 and TRBJ2-7): EAGVAQSPRYKIIEKRQSVAFWCNPISGHATLYWYQQILGQGPKLLIQFQNNGVVDDSQLPKDRFSAERLKGVDSTLKIQPAKLEDSAVYLCASSLTTGKSDEQYFGPGTRLTVT.

The chain links TRBV9 to TRBJ2-7; possible D gene TRBD1, 5 bases. CDR1 and CDR2 from the germline V gene are SGDLS and YYNGEE. Trimming pared 4 bases from V and 1 base from J, leaving 12 bases between. The CDR3 is made up of 14 amino acids. The CDR3 DNA follows: TGTGCCAGCAGCCCCGGGCCAGGGTCCTACGAGCAGTACTTC. It codes for CASSPGPGSYEQYF. The full variable domain, completed using reference TRBV9 and TRBJ2-7, is DSGVTQTPKHLITATGQRVTLRCSPRSGDLSVYWYQQSLDQGLQFLIQYYNGEERAKGNILERFSAQQFPDLHSELNLSSLELGDSALYFCASSPGPGSYEQYFGPGTRLTVT.

The chain uses TRBV27 and TRBJ2-7; 12 nucleotides line up with TRBD1. CDR3 size: 16 residues. V shed 3 bases and J 5 bases; nucleotides not matched to a gene: 8. Germline-derived CDR1 and CDR2 are MNHEY and SMNVEV (reference sequence). The CDR3 spells CASSFISGTGGNEQYF. CDR3 DNA: TGTGCCAGCAGTTTTATCTCCGGGACAGGGGGCAACGAGCAGTACTTC.

The chain uses TRBV5-1 and TRBJ1-2; no reliable D call. This CDR3 has 15 amino acids. Germline-derived CDR1 and CDR2 are SGHRS and YFSETQ. The V gene lost 1 base and the J gene lost 3 bases, with 13 bases spanning the gap. The CDR3 nucleotides are TGCGCCAGCAGCTTGTCCCTAGGTGACGACTATGGCTACACCTTC. This encodes CASSLSLGDDYGYTF.

J is TRBJ2-6 and V is TRBV19; either TRBD1 or TRBD2 may supply D (5 bases each). The CDR3 runs 15 residues. Germline V gene data show CDR1 as LNHDA and CDR2 as SQIVND (reference sequence). V was cut by 3 bases and J by 4 bases, with 10 bases left in between. DNA for the CDR3: TGTGCCAGTAGTATCGGGACCTCGGGGGCCAACGTCCTGACTTTC. It codes for CASSIGTSGANVLTF.

The chain recombines TRBV7-8 with TRBJ2-3; 7 bases fit TRBD2. The CDR3 length is 17 residues. J lost 0 bases, V lost 4 bases, and 10 bases had no gene match. CDR1 and CDR2 from the germline V gene are SGHVS and FQNEAQ. The CDR3 loop reads CASSSPSREGSTDTQYF. The CDR3 coding sequence is TGTGCCAGCAGCTCCCCCTCGAGGGAGGGCAGCACAGATACGCAGTATTTT.

The chain carries TRBV7-3 and TRBJ2-1; 8 positions match TRBD1. The CDR3 covers 15 residues. Trimming cost V 2 bases and J 3 bases; bases outside gene matches: 3. Germline-derived CDR1 and CDR2 are SGHTA and FQGTGA. For the CDR3, the DNA is TGTGCCAGCAGCTTAGGACAGGGCGACTACAATGAGCAGTTCTTC. Its translation: CASSLGQGDYNEQFF. Full variable domain (rest looked up from reference TRBV7-3 and TRBJ2-1): GAGVSQTPSNKVTEKGKYVELRCDPISGHTALYWYRQSLGQGPEFLIYFQGTGAADDSGLPNDRFFAVRPEGSVSTLKIQRTERGDSAVYLCASSLGQGDYNEQFFGPGTRLTVL.

J is TRBJ2-1 and V is TRBV23-1; D uncertain. TRBV23-1 is reported as an ORF; its role is uncertain. This CDR3 is 13 amino acids long. The ends were cut back, 9 bases at V and 8 bases at J, with 17 bases in the middle. The CDR3 DNA reads TGCGCCAGGGACCTACTACACCTCGATGAGCAGTTCTTC. As protein: CARDLLHLDEQFF.

The V gene is TRBV7-9, the J gene TRBJ1-1; 7 positions match TRBD1. CDR1 and CDR2 from the germline V gene are SEHNR and FQNEAQ (reference sequence). This CDR3 is 15 amino acids long. J lost 6 bases, V lost 1 base, and 8 bases had no gene match. The chain's CDR3 is CASSLGVQGRAEAFF. The CDR3 nucleotides are TGTGCCAGCAGCTTAGGGGTACAGGGGAGGGCTGAAGCTTTCTTT.